Listed here is a single TCR beta chain. Its antigen is undetermined. This entry belongs to a study of multiple sclerosis patients with progressive multifocal leukoencephalopathy. Study observations and caveats: Preferential TRBV-TRBJ pairings or common gene usage were not detected at PML.

Measured with immunoSEQ multiplex PCR; TCRdb has only the in-frame clones, and not every one. The sample lists approximately 28,000 clones; about 91% were seen once. The CDR3 sequence is 14 residues long. Germline CDR1 MGHRA, CDR2 YSYEKL. V dropped 1 base and J dropped 7 bases, with 13 bases sitting between them. Described time point: time of PML onset. Sequenced here: PBMCs, sampled from a patient treated with natalizumab. The rearrangement links TRBV4-1 to TRBJ1-2; D not resolved. This receptor was obtained from a woman between 40 and 55 years old with progressive multifocal leukoencephalopathy. The CDR3 bases are TGCGCCAGCAGCCAAGGTAACGGTATCGGTGGCTACACCTTC. Protein: CASSQGNGIGGYTF.